Below, 25 T cell receptor beta chains from the same sample are listed, as sequenced in a study of T cell repertoires in cytomegalovirus infection. These receptors' antigens are unknown. Via MiXCR, TCRdb re-called the reads, giving one row per CDR3 protein. Of 800,000 to 950,000 distinct CDR3 sequences in the sample, approximately 32% are singletons; the top ten hold over 10%. The sequenced sample was cultured CD8+ T cells from PBMCs, obtained from culture after CMV antigen stimulation. These receptor sequences come from a human donor in good health (CMV status not recorded). Some clones in this sample may be carry-over from other donors' samples.

Many counts were recorded for this clonotype. The V gene is TRBV7-8, the J gene TRBJ1-4, with 7 bases identical to TRBD1. This CDR3 contains 14 residues. Germline trimming cut 7 bases from V and 2 bases from J; bases unmatched to any gene: 4. Germline V lookup: CDR1 SGHVS, CDR2 FQNEAQ. The CDR3 coding sequence is TGTGCCAGCACCGTCAGGGGGACTAATGAAAAACTGTTTTTT. It is translated as CASTVRGTNEKLFF.

In its sample, this clonotype was seen a few times. The chain employs TRBV4-1 and TRBJ2-1, with 10 bases that match TRBD2. CDR3 length: 16 amino acids. Germline V gene sequence: CDR1 MGHRA, CDR2 YSYEKL. V was clipped by 4 bases and J by 2 bases; unmatched bases: 5. In DNA, the CDR3 is TGCGCCAGCAGCCTCCAAAGCGGGGGGGCCTACAATGAGCAGTTCTTC. It codes for CASSLQSGGAYNEQFF.

This sequence joins TRBV2 and TRBJ1-1; perhaps TRBD1 as D (5 bases). The CDR3 covers 15 residues. Trimming shortened V by 5 bases and J by 6 bases, and 19 bases separated the two germline ends. The V gene's germline CDR1 is SNHLY and CDR2 FYNNEI. CDR3 sequence: CASSLDKGIIAEAFF. The DNA of the CDR3 is TGTGCCAGCAGTTTGGACAAAGGTATCATCGCTGAAGCTTTCTTT.

This clonotype showed up just a few times. This CDR3 is CASSSGEIGEAEAFF. In DNA, the CDR3 is TGTGCCAGCAGTTCGGGAGAAATCGGCGAAGCTGAAGCTTTCTTT. The chain recombines TRBV27 with TRBJ1-1, with no clear D. The CDR3 runs 15 residues. Germline V gene lookup returns CDR1 MNHEY and CDR2 SMNVEV (reference sequence). Trimming took off 4 bases at V and 6 bases at J, with 18 bases between the two ends.

The rearrangement joins TRBV27 to TRBJ2-2; 7 positions agree with TRBD1. CDR1 and CDR2 (germline): MNHEY, SMNVEV (reference sequence). With V trimmed by 4 bases and J by 8 bases, 4 bases remained unmatched. The CDR3 contains 13 residues. This chain's CDR3 is CASSSDRVGELFF. The CDR3, as DNA: TGTGCCAGCAGTTCAGACAGGGTTGGGGAGCTGTTTTTT.

The genes are TRBV7-8 and TRBJ2-3; 8 positions agree with TRBD2. CDR3 length: 15 amino acids. With 6 bases clipped from V and 5 bases from J, the junction kept 10 bases outside the gene matches. CDR1 is SGHVS and CDR2 is FQNEAQ in the germline V gene. The CDR3 spells CASRPGTSVRDTQYF. CDR3 sequence (DNA): TGTGCCAGCAGACCCGGGACTAGTGTTAGAGATACGCAGTATTTT.

This clonotype showed up just a few times. The genes are TRBV14 and TRBJ1-1; 10 positions agree with TRBD1. CDR1 is SGHDN and CDR2 is FVKESK in the germline V gene. V lost 4 bases, J lost 4 bases, and 6 bases stayed unmatched. This CDR3 is built from 15 residues. The CDR3 reads CASSPGQGRGTEAFF. CDR3 DNA: TGTGCCAGCAGCCCGGGACAGGGGAGGGGCACTGAAGCTTTCTTT.

This sequence joins TRBV2 and TRBJ2-3; a possible D gene is TRBD2 (6 bases). The CDR3 is 16 amino acids. Trimming cost V 9 bases and J 6 bases, with 25 bases left between them. Per germline, CDR1 SNHLY and CDR2 FYNNEI. The CDR3 DNA reads as TGTGCCAGAGCAGTGGTGGCTAGCGCGCCACGGGATACGCAGTATTTT. This translates into CARAVVASAPRDTQYF.

V gene TRBV6-1 combines with J gene TRBJ1-1, with D hard to call. The CDR3 consists of 12 residues. Germline V gene lookup returns CDR1 MNHNS and CDR2 SASEGT. V was cut by 10 bases and J by 6 bases, with 15 bases left in between. As DNA, the CDR3 is TGTGCCATCGACTGGGATGGGCCTGAAGCTTTCTTT. Amino acids: CAIDWDGPEAFF.

V usage is TRBV4-1 and J usage is TRBJ2-1; D is undetermined. The CDR3 spans 14 residues. V lost 2 bases to trimming and J lost 6 bases, with 11 bases between them. The germline gives CDR1 MGHRA, CDR2 YSYEKL. The CDR3 spells CASSQSTNGNEQFF. In nucleotides, the CDR3 is TGCGCCAGCAGCCAAAGTACCAACGGCAATGAGCAGTTCTTC.

V and J are TRBV7-9 and TRBJ2-1, with TRBD2 matching over 15 bases. The CDR3 sequence is 18 residues long. Looked up from germline, CDR1 is SEHNR and CDR2 is FQNEAQ (reference sequence). V shed 5 bases, J shed 4 bases, and the junction held 9 bases outside the gene matches. The CDR3 loop reads CASSPRTSGGVNYNEQFF. The DNA for the CDR3 is TGTGCCAGCAGCCCCCGGACTAGCGGGGGGGTAAATTACAATGAGCAGTTCTTC.

This clonotype was found many times. The J gene is TRBJ1-3, the V gene TRBV7-6; tentative D call: TRBD1 (5 bases). The V gene lost 3 bases and the J gene lost 2 bases, with 14 bases spanning the gap. The length of the CDR3 is 16 residues. Per the germline V gene, CDR1 is SGHVS and CDR2 is FNYEAQ. The CDR3 DNA sequence: TGTGCCAGCAGCTTGGACCCCAGGGTGGCTGGAAACACCATATATTTT. Translated, it gives CASSLDPRVAGNTIYF.

This clonotype came up many times. The gene calls are TRBV7-9 and TRBJ2-5; possible D gene TRBD2, 6 bases. Germline CDR1 and CDR2: SEHNR and FQNEAQ (reference sequence). This CDR3 has 13 amino acids. V gave up 5 bases and J gave up 9 bases, with 16 bases separating them. CDR3 sequence: CASSRGLPMAQYF. Here the CDR3 DNA reads TGTGCCAGCAGCCGGGGACTTCCGATGGCCCAGTACTTC.

This clonotype was recorded a few times. The chain recombines TRBV7-6 with TRBJ2-5; TRBD1 matches 9 bases. Per the germline V gene, CDR1 is SGHVS and CDR2 is FNYEAQ. The V segment lost 4 bases and the J segment 9 bases; nucleotides outside the gene matches: 9. The CDR3 spans 14 residues. The CDR3 sequence: CASSSGTGPMAQYF. CDR3 in DNA: TGTGCCAGCAGCTCCGGGACAGGGCCTATGGCCCAGTACTTC.

The genes are TRBV12-3 or TRBV12-4 and TRBJ2-7; possible D gene TRBD2, 5 bases. V was pared by 5 bases and J by 2 bases, with 16 bases between. The CDR3 has 15 amino acids. CDR3 region: CASSIGVDLTYEQYF. CDR3 nucleotide sequence: TGTGCCAGCAGTATCGGGGTAGACCTCACCTACGAGCAGTACTTC.

This chain uses TRBV12-3 or TRBV12-4 with TRBJ2-1, with 14 bases lining up with TRBD2. CDR3 size: 16 residues. The trim removed 4 bases at V and 7 bases at J, leaving 6 bases unmatched. CDR3 loop: CASSWTSGGPVNEQFF. CDR3 bases: TGTGCCAGCAGTTGGACTAGCGGGGGGCCGGTGAATGAGCAGTTCTTC.

This clonotype was detected a few times. This chain joins TRBV4-1 and TRBJ2-7; D is ambiguous. V lost 0 bases and J 4 bases, leaving 7 bases between the germline ends. The length of the CDR3 is 13 residues. Germline assignment: CDR1 MGHRA and CDR2 YSYEKL. CDR3 loop: CASSQDPTYEQYF. Here the CDR3 DNA reads TGCGCCAGCAGCCAAGATCCCACTTACGAGCAGTACTTC.

CDR3 in amino acids: CASSLMSISGGSNEQFF. The DNA of the CDR3 is TGTGCCAGCAGCTTAATGAGTATTAGCGGGGGCTCCAATGAGCAGTTCTTC. The chain carries TRBV7-2 and TRBJ2-1; 9 bases line up with TRBD2. The CDR3 consists of 17 residues. The junction had 11 bases not matched to a gene; V was cut back by 2 bases and J by 6 bases. Germline loops: CDR1 SGHTA, CDR2 FQGNSA.

The chain employs TRBV6-1 and TRBJ1-1, with 10 positions matching TRBD1. V lost 3 bases to trimming and J lost 1 base; unmatched junction nucleotides: 8. The CDR3 runs 17 residues. Germline V gene sequence: CDR1 MNHNS, CDR2 SASEGT. The DNA for the CDR3 is TGTGCCAGCAGTGATGCCGGGACAGGGGCACGGAACACTGAAGCTTTCTTT. Translation gives CASSDAGTGARNTEAFF.

The CDR3, as DNA: TGTGCCAGCAGCCCCGAGGGGAATGAAAAACTGTTTTTT. This encodes CASSPEGNEKLFF. The chain combines TRBV7-2 with TRBJ1-4, with D possibly being TRBD1 (5 bases). The germline gives CDR1 SGHTA, CDR2 FQGNSA. Trimming took off 5 bases at V and 5 bases at J, with 9 bases between the two ends. The CDR3 consists of 13 residues.

The table lists this clonotype with a few counts. J is TRBJ2-7 and V is TRBV25-1; tentatively, D is TRBD1 (5 bases). The CDR3 has 17 amino acids. The germline CDR1 and CDR2 sequences are MGHDK and SYGVNS. Trimming removed 11 bases at V and 2 bases at J, with 28 bases between. The CDR3 DNA is TGTGCCCGGTGGCCGGTCCCTGCCCTGGGGCCGACCTACGAGCAGTACTTC. Translation gives CARWPVPALGPTYEQYF.

The gene calls are TRBV7-2 and TRBJ2-1, with TRBD2 identical over 16 bases. Germline-derived CDR1 and CDR2 are SGHTA and FQGNSA. The V segment lost 5 bases and the J segment 12 bases; nucleotides outside the gene matches: 7. The CDR3 loop spans 15 amino acids. CDR3 in amino acids: CASSIGTSGGAGQFF. The DNA for the CDR3 is TGTGCCAGCAGCATAGGGACTAGCGGGGGGGCGGGGCAGTTCTTC. The full variable domain, with the rest looked up from reference TRBV7-2 and TRBJ2-1, is GAGVSQSPSNKVTEKGKDVELRCDPISGHTALYWYRQSLGQGLEFLIYFQGNSAPDKSGLPSDRFSAERTGGSVSTLTIQRTQQEDSAVYLCASSIGTSGGAGQFFGPGTRLTVL.

Points on this clonotype: Germline and junction disagree at one end, which may indicate a read error. The chain is built from TRBV15 and TRBJ2-1; tentatively, D is TRBD1 (5 bases). The CDR3 length is 18 residues. Germline CDR1 reads LNHNV; CDR2 reads YYDKDF (reference sequence). Written as DNA, the CDR3 is TGTGCCACCAGCGGAGATAGGGTCCAGGGTGGCTCCTACAATGAGCAGTTCTTC. It is translated as CATSGDRVQGGSYNEQFF.

The table lists this clonotype with a count of one. This chain connects TRBV28 to TRBJ1-1, with a weak D call TRBD1 (5 bases). The V gene's germline CDR1 is MDHEN and CDR2 SYDVKM. The CDR3 runs 13 residues. V lost 1 base to trimming and J lost 7 bases, with 10 bases between them. Here the CDR3 DNA reads TGTGCCAGCAGTTTATTCGGGGGGAATGAAGCTTTCTTT. Encoded protein: CASSLFGGNEAFF.

The rearrangement uses TRBV19 and TRBJ1-2; TRBD1 agrees at 9 bases. The CDR3 length is 14 residues. CDR1 LNHDA and CDR2 SQIVND come from the germline V gene (reference sequence). J was trimmed by 3 bases and V by 7 bases; bases with no gene match: 6. CDR3 residues: CASTGTGFYYGYTF. CDR3 bases: TGTGCCAGTACCGGGACAGGGTTCTACTATGGCTACACCTTC.